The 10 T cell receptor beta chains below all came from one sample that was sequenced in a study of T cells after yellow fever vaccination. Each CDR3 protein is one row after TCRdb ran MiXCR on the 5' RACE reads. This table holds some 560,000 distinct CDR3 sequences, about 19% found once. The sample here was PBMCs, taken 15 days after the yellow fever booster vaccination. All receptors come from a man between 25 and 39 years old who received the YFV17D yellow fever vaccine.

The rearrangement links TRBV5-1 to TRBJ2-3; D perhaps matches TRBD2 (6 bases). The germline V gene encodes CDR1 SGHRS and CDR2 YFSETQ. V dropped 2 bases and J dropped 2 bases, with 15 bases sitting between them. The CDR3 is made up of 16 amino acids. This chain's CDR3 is CASSFVSGVNTDTQYF. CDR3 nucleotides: TGCGCCAGCAGCTTTGTTTCGGGAGTCAACACAGATACGCAGTATTTT.

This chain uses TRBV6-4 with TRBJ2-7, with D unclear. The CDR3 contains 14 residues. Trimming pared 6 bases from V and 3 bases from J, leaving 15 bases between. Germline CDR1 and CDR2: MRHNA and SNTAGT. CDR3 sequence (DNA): TGTGCCAGCAGCCAAGGACGCAAGCACTACGAGCAGTACTTC. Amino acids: CASSQGRKHYEQYF.

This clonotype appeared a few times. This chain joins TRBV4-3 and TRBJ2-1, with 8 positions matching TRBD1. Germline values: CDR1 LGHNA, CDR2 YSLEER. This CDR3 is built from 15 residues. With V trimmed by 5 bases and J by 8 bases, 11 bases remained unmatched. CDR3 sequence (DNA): TGCGCCAGCAGCGGAAAGAGTGGGACAGGATATGAGCAGTTCTTC. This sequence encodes CASSGKSGTGYEQFF.

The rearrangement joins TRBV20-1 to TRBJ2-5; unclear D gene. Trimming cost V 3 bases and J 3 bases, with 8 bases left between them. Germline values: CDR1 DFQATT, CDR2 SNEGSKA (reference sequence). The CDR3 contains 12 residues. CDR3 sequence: CSASATEETQYF. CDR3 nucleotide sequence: TGCAGTGCTAGTGCCACTGAAGAGACCCAGTACTTC.

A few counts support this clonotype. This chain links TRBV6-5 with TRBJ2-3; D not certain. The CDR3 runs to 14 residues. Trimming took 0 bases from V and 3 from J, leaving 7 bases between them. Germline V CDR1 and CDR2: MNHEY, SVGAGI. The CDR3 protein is CASSYSDSTDTQYF. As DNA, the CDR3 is TGTGCCAGCAGTTACTCCGACTCGACAGATACGCAGTATTTT.

The CDR3 region has the DNA TGTGCCAGCAGCCCATCCTTGTGGGACGTCTACGAGCAGTACTTC. It encodes CASSPSLWDVYEQYF. The chain employs TRBV5-5 and TRBJ2-7; D may match TRBD1 or TRBD2 (5 bases each). CDR1 is SGHKS and CDR2 is YYEKEE in the germline V gene (reference sequence). The CDR3 loop spans 15 amino acids. V was pared by 4 bases and J by 3 bases, with 17 bases between. Full variable domain (remainder filled in from reference TRBV5-5 and TRBJ2-7): DAGVTQSPTHLIKTRGQQVTLRCSPISGHKSVSWYQQVLGQGPQFIFQYYEKEERGRGNFPDRFSARQFPNYSSELNVNALLLGDSALYLCASSPSLWDVYEQYFGPGTRLTVT.

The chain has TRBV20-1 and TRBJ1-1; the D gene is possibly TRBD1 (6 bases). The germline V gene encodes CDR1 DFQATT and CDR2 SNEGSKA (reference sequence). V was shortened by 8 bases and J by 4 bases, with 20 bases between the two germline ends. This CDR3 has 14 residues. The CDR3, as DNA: TGCAGTAGTACAGGTGGGGGGCGCTTCACTGAAGCTTTCTTT. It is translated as CSSTGGGRFTEAFF.

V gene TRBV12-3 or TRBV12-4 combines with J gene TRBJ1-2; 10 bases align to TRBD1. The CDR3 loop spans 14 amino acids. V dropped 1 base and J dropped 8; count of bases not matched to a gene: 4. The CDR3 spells CASSLGQGARGYTF. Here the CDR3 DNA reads TGTGCCAGCAGTTTAGGACAGGGGGCGAGGGGCTACACCTTC.

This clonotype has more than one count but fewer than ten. The CDR3 region is CATSLGGRVDEQYF. In nucleotides, the CDR3 is TGTGCCACCAGTCTTGGCGGGAGGGTGGACGAGCAGTACTTC. This sequence joins TRBV24-1 and TRBJ2-7; TRBD2 agrees at 9 bases. The junction had 7 bases not matched to a gene; V was cut back by 6 bases and J by 5 bases. CDR1 and CDR2 from the germline V gene are KGHDR and SFDVKD. The CDR3 has 14 amino acids.

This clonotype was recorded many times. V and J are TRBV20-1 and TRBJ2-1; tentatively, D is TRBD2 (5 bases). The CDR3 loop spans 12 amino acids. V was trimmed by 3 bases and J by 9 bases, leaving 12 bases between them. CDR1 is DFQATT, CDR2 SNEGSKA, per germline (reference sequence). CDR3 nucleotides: TGCAGTGCTAGTACTAGGTCGGGTGAGCAGTTCTTC. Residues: CSASTRSGEQFF.